Below, 27 T cell receptor beta chains from the same sample are listed, as sequenced in a study of T cell responses to AZD1222 COVID-19 vaccine. Assay used: immunoSEQ multiplex PCR; TCRdb lists only in-frame clones, some missing. Of 150,000 to 200,000 clones listed, almost 90% were seen once; the top ten hold about 8%. Sequenced material: peripheral blood, taken on day 0 of AZD1222 vaccination. These receptors all come from an adult in good health.

This chain uses TRBV11-2 with TRBJ2-2, with D possibly TRBD2 on 5 matching bases. The CDR3 consists of 15 residues. Germline loops: CDR1 SGHAT, CDR2 FQNNGV. Trimming stripped 5 bases from V and 6 bases from J, with 16 bases between. In DNA form, the CDR3 reads TGTGCCAGCAGCCTAGGGCAGTTGAGGGCCGGGGAGCTGTTTTTT. Its translation is CASSLGQLRAGELFF.

V is TRBV7-9 and J is TRBJ1-2; D perhaps matches TRBD1 (5 bases). Germline V lookup: CDR1 SEHNR, CDR2 FQNEAQ (reference sequence). CDR3 length: 15 residues. V shed 8 bases and J shed 4 bases, with 20 bases lying between them. CDR3 amino acids: CASHLPRWGFYGYTF. The DNA for the CDR3 is TGTGCCAGCCACCTCCCCCGGTGGGGGTTCTATGGCTACACCTTC.

The chain couples TRBV7-3 to TRBJ2-5, with D possibly being TRBD1 (5 bases). This CDR3 is built from 15 residues. CDR1 SGHTA and CDR2 FQGTGA come from the germline V gene. V lost 3 bases and J lost 5, with 16 bases in between. The CDR3 protein is CASSFLGQIGETQYF. The CDR3 DNA reads as TGTGCCAGCAGCTTTCTCGGACAAATCGGGGAGACCCAGTACTTC.

This sequence joins TRBV6-5 and TRBJ1-2; D gene ambiguous. CDR1 and CDR2 from the germline V gene are MNHEY and SVGAGI. V lost 6 bases, J lost 0 bases, and 8 bases lay in between. This CDR3 region has 13 residues. The CDR3, as DNA: TGTGCCAGCAGGGACGAAGCTAACTATGGCTACACCTTC. It is translated as CASRDEANYGYTF.

J is TRBJ1-1 and V is TRBV5-5, with a tentative D call TRBD1 (6 bases). The CDR3 consists of 13 residues. The V gene lost 4 bases and the J gene lost 6 bases, with 13 bases spanning the gap. The germline V gene encodes CDR1 SGHKS and CDR2 YYEKEE (reference sequence). CDR3 region: CASSPGGGAEAFF. The DNA for the CDR3 is TGTGCCAGCAGCCCGGGAGGGGGAGCTGAAGCTTTCTTT.

The chain carries TRBV27 and TRBJ1-3, with TRBD1 as a possible D gene (6 bases). The V and J ends lost 7 bases and 2 bases respectively, with 9 bases between them. Germline assignment: CDR1 MNHEY and CDR2 SMNVEV (reference sequence). The CDR3 covers 13 residues. The CDR3 loop is CASTGGPGNTIYF. DNA for the CDR3: TGTGCCAGCACGGGGGGGCCTGGAAACACCATATATTTT.

This chain joins TRBV19 and TRBJ2-7; the D gene is possibly TRBD1 (6 bases). The CDR3 runs to 14 residues. Trimming shortened V by 4 bases and J by 5 bases, and 15 bases separated the two germline ends. Germline loops: CDR1 LNHDA, CDR2 SQIVND (reference sequence). CDR3 coding DNA: TGTGCCAGTAGTACGAATTACAGGGATCACGAGCAGTACTTC. It encodes CASSTNYRDHEQYF.

The chain combines TRBV15 with TRBJ1-2, with a weak D call TRBD1 (5 bases). V was shortened by 1 base and J by 6 bases, with 24 bases between the two germline ends. CDR3 length: 18 residues. The germline V gene has CDR1 LNHNV and CDR2 YYDKDF (reference sequence). CDR3 DNA: TGTGCCACCAGCAGAGTCCCTGGACCCCCGGGGCTAAGACATGGCTACACCTTC. Protein: CATSRVPGPPGLRHGYTF.

The chain carries TRBV28 and TRBJ1-3; TRBD1 might be the D (6 bases). V lost 5 bases to trimming and J lost 7 bases, with 15 bases between them. The CDR3 sequence is 14 residues long. Germline V gene lookup returns CDR1 MDHEN and CDR2 SYDVKM. The CDR3 bases are TGTGCCAGCAGTAACCCCCTCCAGGGGAACACCATATATTTT. It translates to CASSNPLQGNTIYF.

This clone was seen more than once but under ten times. V and J are TRBV27 and TRBJ2-1, with D possibly TRBD1 on 6 matching bases. The CDR3 sequence is 15 residues long. Germline-derived CDR1 and CDR2 are MNHEY and SMNVEV (reference sequence). Trimming removed 0 bases at V and 0 bases at J, with 6 bases between. CDR3 DNA: TGTGCCAGCAGTTTATCAGGGGGCTCCTACAATGAGCAGTTCTTC. This encodes CASSLSGGSYNEQFF.

The chain has TRBV19 and TRBJ2-3, with 8 bases that match TRBD2. The germline V gene has CDR1 LNHDA and CDR2 SQIVND (reference sequence). V gave up 5 bases and J gave up 2 bases; unmatched junction bases: 3. CDR3 length equals 14 residues. The CDR3 DNA reads as TGTGCCAGTAGTGCGGGGGGCCCCACAGATACGCAGTATTTT. Translating it yields CASSAGGPTDTQYF.

The rearrangement uses TRBV6-5 and TRBJ1-2; 9 bases align to TRBD1. The CDR3 consists of 14 residues. CDR1 is MNHEY, CDR2 SVGAGI, per germline. V lost 5 bases to trimming and J lost 4 bases; unmatched junction nucleotides: 5. DNA for the CDR3: TGTGCCAGCAGTCGCGGGACAGGGCCCTATGGCTACACCTTC. It yields the protein CASSRGTGPYGYTF.

The genes are TRBV3-1 (or the pseudogene TRBV3-2) and TRBJ2-4; maybe TRBD2 (5 bases). Trimming cost V 2 bases and J 8 bases, with 10 bases left between them. This CDR3 comprises 13 residues. The germline V gene encodes CDR1 LGHDT and CDR2 YNNKEL (reference sequence). The DNA of the CDR3 is TGTGCCAGCAGCCAACGGGGAATTCACATTCAGTACTTC. Protein product: CASSQRGIHIQYF.

V and J are TRBV7-2 and TRBJ2-7, with 8 bases that match TRBD2. The CDR3 is made up of 14 amino acids. Germline CDR1 is SGHTA and CDR2 is FQGNSA. The V and J ends lost 3 bases and 7 bases, in that order; junction bases with no gene match: 8. The CDR3 DNA reads TGTGCCAGCAGCTTTTCAGCGGGGGCCGAAGAGCAGTACTTC. Amino acid sequence: CASSFSAGAEEQYF.

The CDR3, as DNA: TGTGCCAGCAGCCGATTAGCGGGGAACATTCAGTACTTC. Encoded protein: CASSRLAGNIQYF. V gene TRBV7-8 combines with J gene TRBJ2-4, with 8 bases fitting TRBD2. This CDR3 has 13 amino acids. V trimming: 5 bases; J trimming: 7 bases; junction bases outside the gene matches: 4. Germline CDR1 reads SGHVS; CDR2 reads FQNEAQ.

The sample holds one count of this clone. The chain combines TRBV5-1 with TRBJ2-1; 7 bases fit TRBD2. CDR3 length: 15 amino acids. V lost 1 base, J lost 4 bases, and 5 bases stayed unmatched. CDR1 is SGHRS, CDR2 YFSETQ, per germline. CDR3 DNA: TGCGCCAGCAGCTTGAGCAGCGGGGTGTACAATGAGCAGTTCTTC. It translates to CASSLSSGVYNEQFF.

V is TRBV5-1 and J is TRBJ1-1; 7 bases line up with TRBD1. CDR3 length equals 14 residues. The germline V gene has CDR1 SGHRS and CDR2 YFSETQ. The ends lost 4 bases at V and 1 base at J; junction bases unmatched: 4. The CDR3 DNA sequence: TGCGCCAGCAGCGCCCGGGACAGGAACACTGAAGCTTTCTTT. Translation gives CASSARDRNTEAFF.

The chain links TRBV6-6 to TRBJ1-5; 7 nucleotides match TRBD1. Germline V gene lookup returns CDR1 MNHNY and CDR2 SVGAGI (reference sequence). CDR3 length equals 14 residues. V lost 2 bases and J lost 6; bases outside the gene matches: 4. The CDR3 DNA reads TGTGCCAGCAGTTACCGTGACAGGGCTCAGCCCCAGCATTTT. This gives the protein CASSYRDRAQPQHF.

The chain couples TRBV6-5 to TRBJ2-7; tentatively, D is TRBD2 (5 bases). Between the trimmed V and J ends, which lost 7 bases and 7 bases, there was a span of 11 bases. CDR1 is MNHEY and CDR2 is SVGAGI in the germline V gene. The CDR3 contains 11 residues. CDR3 sequence reads: CASTRGFEQYF. CDR3 sequence (DNA): TGTGCCAGCACTCGAGGGTTTGAGCAGTACTTC.

The chain has TRBV5-1 and TRBJ2-7; tentatively, D is TRBD2 (5 bases). Per germline, CDR1 SGHRS and CDR2 YFSETQ. The CDR3 covers 14 residues. Trimming cost V 4 bases and J 6 bases, with 17 bases left between them. CDR3 sequence: CASSLSLTAGEQYF. For the CDR3, the DNA is TGCGCCAGCAGCCTTTCCCTAACTGCGGGCGAGCAGTACTTC.

The chain recombines TRBV12-3 or TRBV12-4 with TRBJ2-5; 8 nucleotides match TRBD1. This CDR3 has 12 amino acids. J gave up 1 base and V 8 bases, and 0 bases lay outside the gene matches. Written as DNA, the CDR3 is TGTGCCAGCCAGGGGGCCCAAGAGACCCAGTACTTC. Translating gives CASQGAQETQYF.

The chain carries TRBV3-1 (or the pseudogene TRBV3-2) and TRBJ1-1; 9 bases are shared with TRBD1. V gave up 1 base and J gave up 12 bases; unmatched junction bases: 9. This CDR3 contains 14 residues. Germline-derived CDR1 and CDR2 are LGHDT and YNNKEL (reference sequence). DNA for the CDR3: TGTGCCAGCAGCCAAGTGCCGGGACAGGGTGAGACTTTCTTT. Translating gives CASSQVPGQGETFF.

CDR3 coding DNA: TGTGCCAGCAGTAGGACAGGACGCGAGCAGTACTTC. Encoded protein: CASSRTGREQYF. This chain joins TRBV6-2 or TRBV6-3 and TRBJ2-7; 7 bases map to TRBD1. V lost 5 bases to trimming and J lost 6 bases; unmatched junction nucleotides: 4. Germline V gene data show CDR1 as MNHEY and CDR2 as SVGEGT. The CDR3 contains 12 residues.

This chain links TRBV7-6 with TRBJ1-6; D remains unclear. The CDR3 is 15 residues long. Trimming left V 1 base short and J 6 bases short, with 10 bases between. CDR1 is SGHVS, CDR2 FNYEAQ, per germline. The DNA of the CDR3 is TGTGCCAGCAGCTTAGGGCAGGTCGGTAATTCACCCCTCCACTTT. It codes for CASSLGQVGNSPLHF.

This clone came up once. The DNA for the CDR3 is TGTGCCAGCAGCTTGACGGCGTTTCCAGATACGCAGTATTTT. It is translated as CASSLTAFPDTQYF. The chain uses TRBV5-4 and TRBJ2-3; D unresolved. CDR1 is SGHNT, CDR2 YYREEE, per germline (reference sequence). Trimming cost V 1 base and J 4 bases, with 10 bases left between them. The CDR3 is 14 residues long.

The chain joins TRBV19 to TRBJ1-1; D perhaps matches TRBD1 (6 bases). V was trimmed by 1 base and J by 1 base, leaving 10 bases between them. Germline CDR1 is LNHDA and CDR2 is SQIVND (reference sequence). The length of the CDR3 is 15 residues. In DNA, the CDR3 is TGTGCCAGTAGTATAGGGGGGGGGCCGAACACTGAAGCTTTCTTT. Its translation is CASSIGGGPNTEAFF.

This chain links TRBV5-6 with TRBJ1-2; tentatively, D is TRBD1 (6 bases). CDR3 size: 17 residues. Trimming removed 4 bases at V and 1 base at J, with 20 bases between. CDR1 and CDR2 (germline): SGHDT, YYEEEE. The CDR3 nucleotides are TGTGCCAGCAGCCTGCCCCCTCCCGGGACAAGTAACTATGGCTACACCTTC. As protein: CASSLPPPGTSNYGYTF. Full variable domain (outside the CDR3, taken from reference TRBV5-6 and TRBJ1-2): DAGVTQSPTHLIKTRGQQVTLRCSPKSGHDTVSWYQQALGQGPQFIFQYYEEEERQRGNFPDRFSGHQFPNYSSELNVNALLLGDSALYLCASSLPPPGTSNYGYTFGSGTRLTVV.